These 2 T cell receptor beta chains were sequenced from one sample in a study of T cell repertoires in ileal Crohn's disease (dated by TCRdb to about 2019). The time point label corresponds to: neoterminal ileum biopsy at postoperative endoscopy, about 6 months after surgery. The method was the immunoSEQ multiplex PCR assay. What TCRdb holds here is the immuneACCESS table cut down to in-frame rearrangements. Part of the clones is not present; checked against another copy, under half of the missing clones reflect an unresolved V gene, and the others are unexplained. The sample table lists about 13,000 clones, 67% of them with a count of one. The ten largest clones represent roughly 8.7% of the sample. Material: ileal tissue. The receptors here all came from an adult with Crohn's disease.

The CDR3 reads CASSLDRTSTDTQYF. The CDR3 DNA is TGTGCCAGCAGCCTCGACCGGACTAGCACAGATACGCAGTATTTT. This chain joins TRBV7-3 and TRBJ2-3; D may be TRBD2 (5 bases). The CDR3 consists of 15 residues. The ends were cut back, 5 bases at V and 0 bases at J, with 12 bases in the middle. Germline V gene sequence: CDR1 SGHTA, CDR2 FQGTGA.

The gene calls are TRBV2 and TRBJ2-5, with a possible D match to TRBD2 (6 bases). The germline gives CDR1 SNHLY, CDR2 FYNNEI. The germline V and J ends were trimmed by 5 bases and 5 bases, with 12 bases remaining between them. This CDR3 is 13 amino acids long. The CDR3 here is CASSSGRGETQYF. The CDR3, as DNA: TGTGCCAGCAGTTCCGGGAGAGGGGAGACCCAGTACTTC.